Below are 21 T cell receptor beta chains sequenced from a single sample in a study of T cell clonality in common variable immunodeficiency. Assay: immunoSEQ multiplex PCR; the TCRdb copy retains only in-frame clones and omits some. The sample yields fewer than 75,000 clones, without any singletons. Sequences were obtained from peripheral blood mononuclear cells. The receptor set was obtained from a person aged 18 to 69 in good health.

This clone was observed many times. Read data end 3 residues before the CDR3 end; the end is taken from the germline J gene. The chain uses TRBV6-1 and TRBJ1-2; D remains unclear. Germline V gives CDR1 MNHNS, CDR2 SASEGT. This CDR3 has 14 residues. The germline V and J ends were trimmed by 1 base and 4 bases, with 10 bases remaining between them. The CDR3 loop reads CASSEGPYPYGYTF. The part of the CDR3 DNA that was read is TGTGCCAGCAGTGAAGGTCCCTACCCCTATGGC.

Ten or more counts support this clone. This CDR3 is CASSATSSGNTIYF. The covered CDR3 bases are TGTGCCAGTAGTGCGACAAGCTCTGGAAACACC. V and J are TRBV19 and TRBJ1-3; no clear D gene. The CDR3 is cut off 3 residues early in the read; its end comes from the germline J gene. This CDR3 region has 14 residues. V was pared by 5 bases and J by 0 bases, with 8 bases between. Per germline, CDR1 LNHDA and CDR2 SQIVND (reference sequence).

This clone appeared many times. The read gets to within 3 residues of the CDR3 end, and the germline J gene fills in the rest. The gene calls are TRBV7-9 and TRBJ1-5, with TRBD1 matching 7 bases. The CDR3 has 15 residues. Germline lookup yields CDR1 SEHNR and CDR2 FQNEAQ (reference sequence). The V and J ends lost 5 bases and 0 bases, in that order; junction bases with no gene match: 4. The sequenced part of the CDR3 DNA is TGTGCCAGCAGCGAAACAGGGGATAGCAATCAGCCC. It translates to CASSETGDSNQP. The CDR3 as a whole reads CASSETGDSNQPQHF.

This clone was recorded many times. The read stops 3 residues short of the end of the CDR3; the missing end is completed from the germline J gene. This chain joins TRBV10-3 and TRBJ1-2, with 7 bases fitting TRBD1. Germline trimming cut 6 bases from V and 4 bases from J; bases unmatched to any gene: 20. The germline V gene encodes CDR1 ENHRY and CDR2 SYGVKD. The CDR3 has 18 residues. CDR3 residues: CAIRKSPFTHRGIYGYTF. CDR3 bases read: TGTGCCATCAGGAAATCACCCTTCACTCACAGGGGTATCTATGGC.

This clone was detected a few times. The read gets to within 3 residues of the CDR3 end, and the germline J gene fills in the rest. The chain carries TRBV2 and TRBJ1-5; 7 bases are shared with TRBD1. This CDR3 is built from 14 residues. Germline V gives CDR1 SNHLY, CDR2 FYNNEI. With 7 bases clipped from V and 4 bases from J, the junction kept 7 bases outside the gene matches. CDR3 DNA, as far as it was read: TGTGCCAGCAAGCGCAGGGGGGATAATCAGCCC. Its translation: CASKRRGDNQP. The whole CDR3 reads CASKRRGDNQPQHF.

This clone was observed many times. The sequenced part of the CDR3 DNA is TGCAGCGCCTTGCCGGGGGGCGAATTTCACGAG. Translation: CSALPGGEFHE. The full-length CDR3 reads as CSALPGGEFHEQYF. The rearrangement joins TRBV29-1 to TRBJ2-7; tentative D call: TRBD2 (7 bases). The read halts 3 residues ahead of the CDR3 end, with the missing end drawn from the germline J gene. V lost 7 bases to trimming and J lost 5 bases, with 21 bases between them. Germline-derived CDR1 and CDR2 are SQVTM and ANQGSEA. The CDR3 length is 14 residues.

This clone was counted ten times or more. From the germline J gene comes the end of the CDR3, since the read stops 3 residues before it. The chain employs TRBV4-1 and TRBJ1-6; maybe TRBD1 (5 bases). The CDR3 spans 16 residues. Germline values: CDR1 MGHRA, CDR2 YSYEKL. Trimming pared 0 bases from V and 9 bases from J, leaving 15 bases between. CDR3 sequence reads: CASSQESGQGSSPLHF. CDR3 bases read: TGCGCCAGCAGCCAAGAGAGCGGGCAGGGCAGTTCACCC.

This clone was recorded at least ten times. Sequencing ends 3 residues short of the CDR3 end; the germline J gene provides the rest. The V gene is TRBV30, the J gene TRBJ2-3; 13 bases align to TRBD2. The CDR3 extends over 15 amino acids. V gave up 2 bases and J gave up 7 bases; unmatched junction bases: 6. CDR1 and CDR2 from the germline V gene are GTSNPN and SVGIG (reference sequence). This chain's CDR3 is CAWSPGTSGTYTQYF. CDR3 DNA (partial): TGTGCCTGGAGTCCGGGGACTAGCGGGACATATACG. Filled out from reference TRBV30 and TRBJ2-3, the complete variable domain reads SQTIHQWPATLVQPVGSPLSLECTVEGTSNPNLYWYRQAAGRGLQLLFYSVGIGQISSEVPQNLSASRPQDRQFILSSKKLLLSDSGFYLCAWSPGTSGTYTQYFGPGTRLTVL.

This clone was counted ten times or more. With the read ending 3 residues before the CDR3 end, the germline J gene is used to fill in that end. This chain uses TRBV5-1 with TRBJ2-1; the match to TRBD2 covers 9 bases. The CDR3 consists of 17 residues. The germline gives CDR1 SGHRS, CDR2 YFSETQ. V gave up 4 bases and J gave up 3 bases; unmatched junction bases: 11. The CDR3 DNA, read in part, is TGCGCCAGCAGCGGCTTGGAGTCGCGGGGGGGCTACAATGAG. Translating gives CASSGLESRGGYNE. The entire CDR3 protein is CASSGLESRGGYNEQFF.

This clone has only a few counts. The read finishes 3 residues shy of the CDR3 end, and the germline J gene is used to complete it. This chain uses TRBV19 with TRBJ1-2, with D hard to call. From germline, CDR1 is LNHDA and CDR2 SQIVND (reference sequence). This CDR3 spans 14 amino acids. The chain's CDR3 is CASSSGRGSGDYTF. Incomplete CDR3 DNA: TGTGCCAGTAGTAGCGGGAGAGGATCAGGCGAC. The full variable domain, completed using reference TRBV19 and TRBJ1-2, is DGGITQSPKYLFRKEGQNVTLSCEQNLNHDAMYWYRQDPGQGLRLIYYSQIVNDFQKGDIAEGYSVSREKKESFPLTVTSAQKNPTAFYLCASSSGRGSGDYTFGSGTRLTVV.

A word on this clone: The CDR3 end lies 3 residues beyond the end of the read and is filled in from the germline J gene. The rearrangement joins TRBV5-1 to TRBJ2-1; 7 positions match TRBD1. The germline V gene encodes CDR1 SGHRS and CDR2 YFSETQ. CDR3 size: 13 residues. J lost 7 bases, V lost 4 bases, and 5 bases had no gene match. CDR3 bases read: TGCGCCAGCAGCCCAACAGGGGTGAATGAG. Protein product: CASSPTGVNE. The whole CDR3 protein reads CASSPTGVNEQFF. Based on the CDR3 plus reference TRBV5-1 and TRBJ2-1, the full variable domain is KAGVTQTPRYLIKTRGQQVTLSCSPISGHRSVSWYQQTPGQGLQFLFEYFSETQRNKGNFPGRFSGRQFSNSRSEMNVSTLELGDSALYLCASSPTGVNEQFFGPGTRLTVL.

In its sample, this clone was seen many times. The read terminates 3 residues ahead of where the CDR3 ends, so the germline J gene completes it. The J gene is TRBJ2-5, the V gene TRBV5-1; 13 bases fit TRBD2. V was pared by 2 bases and J by 3 bases, with 1 base of the junction left unmatched. Germline CDR1 and CDR2: SGHRS and YFSETQ. CDR3 length: 15 amino acids. CDR3: CASSLGLAGEETQYF. The DNA read from the CDR3 is TGCGCCAGCAGCTTAGGACTAGCGGGAGAAGAGACC.

This clone was picked up a small number of times. The CDR3 end lies 3 residues beyond the end of the read and is filled in from the germline J gene. The genes are TRBV30 and TRBJ1-1; a weak D match, TRBD1 (5 bases). Looked up from germline, CDR1 is GTSNPN and CDR2 is SVGIG (reference sequence). V dropped 3 bases and J dropped 5 bases, with 16 bases sitting between them. The CDR3 is 14 residues long. Partial CDR3 DNA: TGTGCCTGGAGAGTAGGGGTGTGGGGTACTGAA. Translated, it gives CAWRVGVWGTE. In full, the CDR3 reads CAWRVGVWGTEAFF.

This clone was counted many times. Read data end 3 residues before the CDR3 end; the end is taken from the germline J gene. The chain employs TRBV7-8 and TRBJ2-5; D uncertain. V lost 1 base and J lost 1, with 19 bases in between. The length of the CDR3 is 18 residues. Germline assignment: CDR1 SGHVS and CDR2 FQNEAQ. CDR3 DNA, as far as it was read: TGTGCCAGCAGCTTAGGAATGGGTGCGGAGCGAATCCAAGAGACC. Translation gives CASSLGMGAERIQET. The CDR3 reads in full as CASSLGMGAERIQETQYF. Full variable domain (outside the CDR3, taken from reference TRBV7-8 and TRBJ2-5): GAGVSQSPRYKVAKRGQDVALRCDPISGHVSLFWYQQALGQGPEFLTYFQNEAQLDKSGLPSDRFFAERPEGSVSTLKIQRTQQEDSAVYLCASSLGMGAERIQETQYFGPGTRLLVL.

The table lists this clone with many counts. Read sequence stops 3 residues before the CDR3 end, and the germline J gene provides the missing end. This chain links TRBV28 with TRBJ1-2, with D possibly matching TRBD1 (5 bases). Trimming cost V 3 bases and J 6 bases, with 11 bases left between them. The CDR3 contains 13 residues. CDR1 and CDR2 (germline): MDHEN, SYDVKM. CDR3 protein: CASSFGGYNGYTF. The CDR3 bases that were read are TGTGCCAGCAGTTTTGGGGGGTATAATGGC.

This clone has ten or more counts. Sequencing ends 3 residues short of the CDR3 end; the germline J gene provides the rest. V gene TRBV2 combines with J gene TRBJ2-3, with D unclear. Trimming took 2 bases from V and 6 from J, leaving 3 bases between them. Per the germline V gene, CDR1 is SNHLY and CDR2 is FYNNEI. This CDR3 contains 11 residues. The CDR3 spells CASSESDTQYF. The covered CDR3 bases are TGTGCCAGCAGTGAATCGGATACG.

This clone has a count of ten or more. The CDR3 end lies 3 residues beyond the end of the read and is filled in from the germline J gene. This chain uses TRBV16 with TRBJ2-1, with a weak D call TRBD2 (5 bases). Germline V gene lookup returns CDR1 KGHSY and CDR2 FQNENV. Between the trimmed V and J ends, which lost 3 bases and 5 bases, there was a span of 5 bases. This CDR3 is 12 amino acids long. The DNA read from the CDR3 is TGTGCCAGCAGCCACGGGGACAATGAG. Translating it yields CASSHGDNE. The full CDR3 protein is CASSHGDNEQFF.

This clone was observed at least ten times. Sequencing ends 3 residues short of the CDR3 end; the germline J gene provides the rest. The V and J genes are TRBV20-1 and TRBJ2-5, with D maybe TRBD2 (5 bases). V dropped 3 bases and J dropped 0 bases, with 17 bases sitting between them. Germline CDR1 DFQATT, CDR2 SNEGSKA (reference sequence). There are 16 residues in the CDR3. CDR3 bases read: TGCAGTGCTAGTGCCCGGACTTACGCGTACCAAGAGACC. Translated, it gives CSASARTYAYQET. The entire CDR3 sequence reads CSASARTYAYQETQYF.

This clone has ten or more counts. The read terminates 3 residues before the CDR3 end, so the remaining end is supplied by the germline J gene. V gene TRBV29-1 combines with J gene TRBJ1-2; D perhaps matches TRBD1 (5 bases). Germline values: CDR1 SQVTM, CDR2 ANQGSEA. V dropped 6 bases and J dropped 6 bases, with 23 bases sitting between them. The CDR3 sequence is 15 residues long. The DNA read from the CDR3 is TGCAGCGTGGCCGAGGTACGCGGGGGAATAAATGGC. Translated: CSVAEVRGGING. The whole CDR3 is CSVAEVRGGINGYTF.

The sample holds many counts of this clone. The read falls 3 residues short of the CDR3 end, and the missing part is taken from the germline J gene. The genes are TRBV7-8 and TRBJ1-4, with a possible D match to TRBD1 (6 bases). With 5 bases removed from V and 8 bases from J, the gap between germline ends came to 9 bases. CDR3 length equals 12 residues. Per germline, CDR1 SGHVS and CDR2 FQNEAQ. CDR3 DNA (partial): TGTGCCAGCAGCGCTACAGGGGAAAAA. Residues: CASSATGEK. The full CDR3 sequence reads CASSATGEKLFF.

At least ten counts were recorded for this clone. The read terminates 3 residues before the CDR3 end, so the remaining end is supplied by the germline J gene. The rearrangement uses TRBV19 and TRBJ2-1; D call uncertain. The V end lost 8 bases, the J end lost 0 bases, and 8 bases lay between the germline ends. The CDR3 sequence is 13 residues long. Germline loops: CDR1 LNHDA, CDR2 SQIVND (reference sequence). The sequenced part of the CDR3 DNA is TGTGCCAGTCGGGTAAGCTCCTACAATGAG. Translated, it gives CASRVSSYNE. The whole CDR3 protein is CASRVSSYNEQFF.